What follows is one T cell receptor beta chain and its context. V was clipped by 2 bases and J by 3 bases, with 14 bases between them. Germline V lookup: CDR1 GTSNPN, CDR2 SVGIG (reference sequence). The CDR3 loop spans 15 amino acids. This entry comes from a study of control samples from healthy donors and cancer patients. Here immunoSEQ multiplex PCR was the method, and the copy in TCRdb shows in-frame clones only, minus some. The sample records about 80,000 clones, around 80% being singletons. The genes are TRBV30 and TRBJ2-1, with D tentatively TRBD1 or TRBD2 (5 bases each). This receptor was identified in a man aged 55 to 70 with head and neck cancer. The specimen was PBMCs. CDR3 amino acids: CAWSPPGPLYNEQFF. CDR3 sequence (DNA): TGTGCCTGGAGTCCGCCGGGACCCCTCTACAATGAGCAGTTCTTC.